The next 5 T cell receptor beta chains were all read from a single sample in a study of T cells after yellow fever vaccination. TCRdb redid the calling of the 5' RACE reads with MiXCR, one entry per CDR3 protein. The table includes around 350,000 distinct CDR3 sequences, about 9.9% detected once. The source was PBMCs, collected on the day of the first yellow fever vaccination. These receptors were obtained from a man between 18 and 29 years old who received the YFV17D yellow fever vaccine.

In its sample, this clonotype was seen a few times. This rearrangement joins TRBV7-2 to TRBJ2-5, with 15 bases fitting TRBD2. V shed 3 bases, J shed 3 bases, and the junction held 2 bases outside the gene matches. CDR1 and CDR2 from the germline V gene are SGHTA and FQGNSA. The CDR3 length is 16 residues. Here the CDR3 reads CASSFGLAGGEETQYF. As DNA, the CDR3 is TGTGCCAGCAGCTTCGGACTAGCGGGGGGGGAAGAGACCCAGTACTTC.

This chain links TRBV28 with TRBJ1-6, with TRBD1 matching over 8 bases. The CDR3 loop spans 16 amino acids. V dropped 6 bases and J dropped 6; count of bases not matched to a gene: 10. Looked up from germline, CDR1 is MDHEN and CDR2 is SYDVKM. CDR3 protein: CASRVRGRSGNSPLHF. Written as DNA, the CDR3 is TGTGCCAGCAGAGTCAGGGGGCGTTCGGGTAATTCACCCCTCCACTTT. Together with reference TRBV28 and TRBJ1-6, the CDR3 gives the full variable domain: DVKVTQSSRYLVKRTGEKVFLECVQDMDHENMFWYRQDPGLGLRLIYFSYDVKMKEKGDIPEGYSVSREKKERFSLILESASTNQTSMYLCASRVRGRSGNSPLHFGNGTRLTVT.

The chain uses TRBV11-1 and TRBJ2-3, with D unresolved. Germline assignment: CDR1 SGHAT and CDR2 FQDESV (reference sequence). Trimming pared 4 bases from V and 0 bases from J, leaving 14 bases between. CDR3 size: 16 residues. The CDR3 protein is CASSSRTPASTDTQYF. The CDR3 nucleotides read TGTGCCAGCAGCTCCCGGACGCCCGCTAGCACAGATACGCAGTATTTT. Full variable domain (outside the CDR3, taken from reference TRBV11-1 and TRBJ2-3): EAEVAQSPRYKITEKSQAVAFWCDPISGHATLYWYRQILGQGPELLVQFQDESVVDDSQLPKDRFSAERLKGVDSTLKIQPAELGDSAMYLCASSSRTPASTDTQYFGPGTRLTVL.

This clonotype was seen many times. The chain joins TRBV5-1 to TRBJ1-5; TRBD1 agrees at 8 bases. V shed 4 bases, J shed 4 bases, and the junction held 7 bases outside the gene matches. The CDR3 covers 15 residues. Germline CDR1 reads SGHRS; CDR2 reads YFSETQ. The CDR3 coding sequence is TGCGCCAGCAGCCCCGGGACAGGAGCTAATCAGCCCCAGCATTTT. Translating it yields CASSPGTGANQPQHF.

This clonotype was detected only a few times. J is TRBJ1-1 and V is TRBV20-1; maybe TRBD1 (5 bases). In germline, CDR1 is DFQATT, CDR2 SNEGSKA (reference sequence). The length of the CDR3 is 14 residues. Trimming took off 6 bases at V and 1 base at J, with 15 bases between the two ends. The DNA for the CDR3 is TGCAGTGCCCCTAGAGGGGTCGGGAACACTGAAGCTTTCTTT. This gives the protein CSAPRGVGNTEAFF.